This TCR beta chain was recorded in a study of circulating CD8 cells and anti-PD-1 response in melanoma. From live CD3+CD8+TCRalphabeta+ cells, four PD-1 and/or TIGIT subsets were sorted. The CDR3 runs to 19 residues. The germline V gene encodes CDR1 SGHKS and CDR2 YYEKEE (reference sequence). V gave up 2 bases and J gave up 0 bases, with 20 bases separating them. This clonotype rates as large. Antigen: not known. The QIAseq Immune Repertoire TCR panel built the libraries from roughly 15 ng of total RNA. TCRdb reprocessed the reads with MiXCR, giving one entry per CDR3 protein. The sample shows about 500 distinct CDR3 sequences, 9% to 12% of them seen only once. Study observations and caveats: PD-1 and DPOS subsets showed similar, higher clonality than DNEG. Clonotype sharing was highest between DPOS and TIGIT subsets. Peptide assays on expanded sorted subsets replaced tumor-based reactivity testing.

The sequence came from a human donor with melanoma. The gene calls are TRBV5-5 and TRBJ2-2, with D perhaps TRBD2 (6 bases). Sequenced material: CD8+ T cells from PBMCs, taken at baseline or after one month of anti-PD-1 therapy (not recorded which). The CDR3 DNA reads TGTGCCAGCAGCTTCTCGGTCGGGGAGGAGGACGCGAACACCGGGGAGCTGTTTTTT. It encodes CASSFSVGEEDANTGELFF.